This note documents a single TCR beta chain sequence. Germline V gene data show CDR1 as SEHNR and CDR2 as FQNEAQ (reference sequence). CDR3 length: 16 amino acids. V gave up 5 bases and J gave up 7 bases; unmatched junction bases: 13. The source of the sample is a study of blood T cell repertoires in COVID-19. Sequencing used immunoSEQ multiplex PCR; TCRdb keeps in-frame clones, though not all of them. The table shows about 670,000 clones, with around 90% occurring only once. The clonotype originates from a woman younger than 35 with acute or convalescent COVID-19. The sequenced sample was peripheral blood. This chain links TRBV7-9 with TRBJ1-2; 10 positions agree with TRBD1. The CDR3 region has the DNA TGTGCCAGCAGCATTGGACAGGGGGAGGTTTCGCGTGGCTACACCTTC. Encoded protein: CASSIGQGEVSRGYTF.